This T cell receptor beta chain was captured in a study of blood T cells in healthy people across ages. Primers used in a second PCR of roughly 7 to 11 cycles were a sample-barcoded 5' primer and a J-beta primer mix. Each single sample gave us at least 2.5 million CDR3-containing paired-end reads. TCRdb re-called the 5' RACE reads through MiXCR, storing one row per CDR3 protein. The sample contains around 1,500,000 distinct CDR3 sequences, 25% to 30% of which appear only once. Germline-derived CDR1 and CDR2 are MNHEY and SVGAGI. Trimming at V came to 7 bases and at J to 10 bases, leaving 12 bases not matched to a gene. CDR3 size: 15 residues.

The chain recombines TRBV6-5 with TRBJ2-1; 11 nucleotides line up with TRBD2. Material: blood. The TCR was taken from a woman in her 30s in good health. Here the CDR3 reads CASTHRTSGSGEQFF. CDR3 bases: TGTGCCAGCACACATCGAACTAGCGGGAGCGGAGAGCAGTTCTTC.